Shown below are 27 T cell receptor beta chains from a single sample sequenced in a study of control samples from healthy donors and cancer patients. TCRdb keeps only in-frame clones here, not all; method: immunoSEQ multiplex PCR. The table lists 150,000 or so clones, around 96% of them singletons. The sequencing input was blood. Receptor source: a man aged 40-49 years in good health.

The chain employs TRBV7-6 and TRBJ1-2; 7 nucleotides line up with TRBD1. The V segment lost 5 bases and the J segment 2 bases; nucleotides outside the gene matches: 17. The CDR3 sequence is 18 residues long. Looked up from germline, CDR1 is SGHVS and CDR2 is FNYEAQ. The CDR3 DNA reads TGTGCCAGCAGCCCCGCTTTCGGGACAGTCGAAGGAAACTATGGCTACACCTTC. Translating it yields CASSPAFGTVEGNYGYTF.

As regards this clone: The sample contains more than one DNA sequence encoding this CDR3. The chain links TRBV27 to TRBJ1-1; D unclear. V lost 3 bases and J lost 1, with 6 bases in between. Germline V lookup: CDR1 MNHEY, CDR2 SMNVEV (reference sequence). The CDR3 is 13 residues long. The CDR3 nucleotides are TGTGCCAGCAGTTTCAGGAAGAACACTGAAGCTTTCTTT. Translation gives CASSFRKNTEAFF.

The chain has TRBV2 and TRBJ1-1; D is unclear. Germline values: CDR1 SNHLY, CDR2 FYNNEI. Trimming took 6 bases from V and 1 from J, leaving 9 bases between them. The CDR3 sequence is 13 residues long. Here the CDR3 reads CASRPYRNTEAFF. DNA for the CDR3: TGTGCCAGCAGACCCTACAGGAACACTGAAGCTTTCTTT.

This clone was seen only once. The chain links TRBV5-1 to TRBJ2-1, with D perhaps given as TRBD1 or TRBD2 (5 bases each). The germline V gene has CDR1 SGHRS and CDR2 YFSETQ. This CDR3 region has 16 residues. V was shortened by 6 bases and J by 8 bases, with 24 bases between the two germline ends. CDR3 DNA: TGCGCCAGCAATCTGTTTGGGGGAAATGATAAAGATGAGCAGTTCTTC. Translation: CASNLFGGNDKDEQFF. The variable domain in full, completed from reference TRBV5-1 and TRBJ2-1, reads KAGVTQTPRYLIKTRGQQVTLSCSPISGHRSVSWYQQTPGQGLQFLFEYFSETQRNKGNFPGRFSGRQFSNSRSEMNVSTLELGDSALYLCASNLFGGNDKDEQFFGPGTRLTVL.

Only one count was recorded for this clone. V is TRBV19 and J is TRBJ2-4, with 8 bases aligning to TRBD1. The CDR3 spans 15 residues. V lost 1 base to trimming and J lost 6 bases; unmatched junction nucleotides: 5. Germline CDR1 reads LNHDA; CDR2 reads SQIVND (reference sequence). The DNA of the CDR3 is TGTGCCAGTAGTATAGGAGGACAGGGCCGAAACATTCAGTACTTC. Translated, it gives CASSIGGQGRNIQYF.

This chain uses TRBV5-5 with TRBJ1-2; maybe TRBD1 (6 bases). V was clipped by 4 bases and J by 3 bases, with 16 bases between them. The CDR3 runs to 15 residues. CDR1 and CDR2 (germline): SGHKS, YYEKEE (reference sequence). CDR3 amino acids: CASSGTGSWYYGYTF. CDR3 sequence (DNA): TGTGCCAGCAGCGGAACAGGGTCGTGGTACTATGGCTACACCTTC.

V and J are TRBV25-1 and TRBJ1-2, with TRBD1 matching 9 bases. The J segment lost 8 bases and the V segment lost 4 bases, leaving 11 bases of the junction unmatched. Looked up from germline, CDR1 is MGHDK and CDR2 is SYGVNS. The CDR3 length is 15 residues. The CDR3 nucleotides are TGTGCCAGCAGTGTTTTGGGGGGGACAGGGACGGGCTACACCTTC. This sequence encodes CASSVLGGTGTGYTF.

The chain has TRBV20-1 and TRBJ1-1; a weak D match, TRBD1 (6 bases). Trimming took 3 bases from V and 8 from J, leaving 16 bases between them. Germline assignment: CDR1 DFQATT and CDR2 SNEGSKA (reference sequence). CDR3 length: 13 amino acids. CDR3 protein: CSASSGTPEEAFF. CDR3 coding DNA: TGCAGTGCTAGTAGCGGGACACCTGAAGAAGCTTTCTTT.

This chain connects TRBV12-3 or TRBV12-4 to TRBJ1-5; TRBD1 is a possible D gene (6 bases). The CDR3 is made up of 13 amino acids. Between the trimmed V and J ends, which lost 6 bases and 5 bases, there was a span of 11 bases. The CDR3 sequence: CASSPGVDQPQHF. CDR3 DNA: TGTGCCAGCAGCCCAGGGGTCGATCAGCCCCAGCATTTT.

This chain connects TRBV19 to TRBJ1-2; maybe TRBD1 (5 bases). This CDR3 is 13 amino acids long. Trimming stripped 6 bases from V and 7 bases from J, with 15 bases between. The germline V gene has CDR1 LNHDA and CDR2 SQIVND (reference sequence). CDR3 sequence: CASRRARGGGYTF. The DNA of the CDR3 is TGTGCCAGTAGAAGGGCTAGGGGCGGTGGCTACACCTTC.

This clone was recorded once. The J gene is TRBJ1-5, the V gene TRBV30; a possible D gene is TRBD1 (5 bases). This CDR3 is built from 15 residues. Germline-derived CDR1 and CDR2 are GTSNPN and SVGIG (reference sequence). V was shortened by 6 bases and J by 0 bases, with 15 bases between the two germline ends. CDR3 coding DNA: TGTGCCTGCCACGCGGGGGTAAATAGCAATCAGCCCCAGCATTTT. The encoded protein is CACHAGVNSNQPQHF.

V gene TRBV14 combines with J gene TRBJ2-7; D ambiguous. The CDR3 length is 14 residues. Germline-derived CDR1 and CDR2 are SGHDN and FVKESK. V lost 1 base and J 3 bases, leaving 10 bases between the germline ends. The CDR3 spells CASSQVAQLYEQYF. CDR3 DNA sequence: TGTGCCAGCAGCCAAGTTGCTCAGCTCTACGAGCAGTACTTC.

This sequence joins TRBV2 and TRBJ2-2; D not resolved. Between the trimmed V and J ends, which lost 0 bases and 6 bases, there was a span of 8 bases. Germline V gene data show CDR1 as SNHLY and CDR2 as FYNNEI. This CDR3 comprises 14 residues. The CDR3 here is CASSEADRPGELFF. In DNA, the CDR3 is TGTGCCAGCAGTGAAGCAGATCGACCCGGGGAGCTGTTTTTT.

The V gene is TRBV5-1, the J gene TRBJ1-3; tentatively, D is TRBD1 (6 bases). Trimming removed 0 bases from V and 0 bases from J, with 13 bases in between. Germline assignment: CDR1 SGHRS and CDR2 YFSETQ. The CDR3 totals 17 residues. CDR3 sequence: CASSLVGGLSSGNTIYF. In DNA form, the CDR3 reads TGCGCCAGCAGCTTGGTGGGGGGCTTGAGCTCTGGAAACACCATATATTTT.

This clone was observed a single time. The V call is TRBV9, the J call TRBJ2-3, with D perhaps TRBD2 (6 bases). There are 16 residues in the CDR3. The germline V gene encodes CDR1 SGDLS and CDR2 YYNGEE. V gave up 0 bases and J gave up 4 bases, with 15 bases separating them. CDR3 DNA: TGTGCCAGCAGCGTAGAGCGAGTGGGGGGACCAGATACGCAGTATTTT. This encodes CASSVERVGGPDTQYF.

This clone was counted only a few times. V is TRBV11-2 and J is TRBJ2-7, with D tentatively TRBD1 or TRBD2 (7 bases each). CDR3 length: 18 residues. CDR1 and CDR2 (germline): SGHAT, FQNNGV. The V gene lost 1 base and the J gene lost 0 bases, with 19 bases spanning the gap. Here the CDR3 reads CASSLAPGRGQSSYEQYF. DNA of the CDR3: TGTGCCAGCAGCTTAGCCCCTGGGAGGGGGCAAAGCTCCTACGAGCAGTACTTC. The full variable domain, in which reference TRBV11-2 and TRBJ2-7 provide the parts outside the CDR3, is EAGVAQSPRYKIIEKRQSVAFWCNPISGHATLYWYQQILGQGPKLLIQFQNNGVVDDSQLPKDRFSAERLKGVDSTLKIQPAKLEDSAVYLCASSLAPGRGQSSYEQYFGPGTRLTVT.

The chain combines TRBV6-5 with TRBJ1-2; a weak D match, TRBD1 (5 bases). This CDR3 is built from 13 residues. The germline V gene encodes CDR1 MNHEY and CDR2 SVGAGI. V gave up 7 bases and J gave up 6 bases, with 15 bases separating them. CDR3 in amino acids: CASTQGGIHGYTF. CDR3 in DNA: TGTGCCAGCACCCAGGGTGGAATCCATGGCTACACCTTC.

In this sample, this clone turned up a few times. The gene calls are TRBV6-6 and TRBJ2-7, with D possibly TRBD1 on 6 matching bases. V was clipped by 10 bases and J by 3 bases, with 22 bases between them. The CDR3 is made up of 15 amino acids. Germline V gene data show CDR1 as MNHNY and CDR2 as SVGAGI (reference sequence). The CDR3 is CATDQRGGRNYEQYF. CDR3 nucleotides: TGTGCCACCGATCAACGAGGGGGACGGAACTACGAGCAGTACTTC.

The chain couples TRBV7-9 to TRBJ2-1; 9 bases map to TRBD2. Germline V gene lookup returns CDR1 SEHNR and CDR2 FQNEAQ (reference sequence). The CDR3 runs to 17 residues. The J segment lost 8 bases and the V segment lost 4 bases, leaving 15 bases of the junction unmatched. The CDR3 coding sequence is TGTGCCAGCAGCTCCACTCGGGCACTAGCGGGTATGCATGAGCAGTTCTTC. Translation gives CASSSTRALAGMHEQFF.

V and J are TRBV6-2 or TRBV6-3 and TRBJ1-3, with D tentatively TRBD1 (5 bases). The CDR3 has 14 amino acids. The V gene's germline CDR1 is MNHEY and CDR2 SVGEGT. The ends were cut back, 2 bases at V and 3 bases at J, with 8 bases in the middle. CDR3 DNA sequence: TGTGCCAGCAGTTACGGGGGAGGTGGAAACACCATATATTTT. This gives the protein CASSYGGGGNTIYF.

The V call is TRBV7-9, the J call TRBJ1-1; D may be TRBD1 (5 bases). CDR1 SEHNR and CDR2 FQNEAQ come from the germline V gene (reference sequence). The length of the CDR3 is 14 residues. Trimming stripped 2 bases from V and 2 bases from J, with 9 bases between. The CDR3 sequence: CASSLTGPNTEAFF. CDR3 nucleotide sequence: TGTGCCAGCAGCTTAACAGGACCCAACACTGAAGCTTTCTTT.

This chain connects TRBV10-3 to TRBJ2-7; D may be TRBD1 (5 bases). CDR1 and CDR2 (germline): ENHRY, SYGVKD. The CDR3 is 15 residues long. The V end was cut by 3 bases, the J end by 2 bases, with 14 bases between. The CDR3 region is CAISDIRRVAYEQYF. DNA of the CDR3: TGTGCCATCAGTGACATCCGCAGGGTCGCCTACGAGCAGTACTTC.

This chain connects TRBV10-1 to TRBJ2-6; D is ambiguous. Trimming pared 3 bases from V and 0 bases from J, leaving 6 bases between. Germline V gives CDR1 WNHNN, CDR2 SYGVQD (reference sequence). This CDR3 has 15 residues. The CDR3 reads CASSDGYSGANVLTF. CDR3 nucleotides: TGCGCCAGCAGTGACGGGTACTCTGGGGCCAACGTCCTGACTTTC.

J is TRBJ1-2 and V is TRBV30; D is unresolved. The CDR3 runs 14 residues. CDR1 and CDR2 (germline): GTSNPN, SVGIG (reference sequence). V was pared by 5 bases and J by 0 bases, with 13 bases between. This CDR3 reads CAWGPEESNYGYTF. Here the CDR3 DNA reads TGTGCCTGGGGTCCTGAGGAGTCTAACTATGGCTACACCTTC. The variable domain in full, with the rest retrieved from reference TRBV30 and TRBJ1-2, is SQTIHQWPATLVQPVGSPLSLECTVEGTSNPNLYWYRQAAGRGLQLLFYSVGIGQISSEVPQNLSASRPQDRQFILSSKKLLLSDSGFYLCAWGPEESNYGYTFGSGTRLTVV.

V is TRBV24-1 and J is TRBJ1-5; tentative D call: TRBD1 (5 bases). V was clipped by 9 bases and J by 4 bases, with 15 bases between them. The CDR3 extends over 14 amino acids. Germline CDR1 KGHDR, CDR2 SFDVKD. The CDR3, as DNA: TGTGCCACCGGGAGGGACGGGCTAAATCAGCCCCAGCATTTT. It yields the protein CATGRDGLNQPQHF.

J is TRBJ1-1 and V is TRBV11-2; the D gene is possibly TRBD1 (6 bases). V shed 1 base and J shed 5 bases, with 14 bases lying between them. CDR3 length: 15 residues. Germline CDR1 SGHAT, CDR2 FQNNGV. DNA of the CDR3: TGTGCCAGCAGCTTAGCGGGGGGCGGGAGGACTGAAGCTTTCTTT. Protein product: CASSLAGGGRTEAFF.

The J gene is TRBJ2-7, the V gene TRBV6-5; 8 bases are a match to TRBD1. The germline V gene has CDR1 MNHEY and CDR2 SVGAGI. V trimming: 6 bases; J trimming: 2 bases; junction bases outside the gene matches: 6. The CDR3 consists of 14 residues. The CDR3 coding sequence is TGTGCCAGCAGAATGGACAGGGACACCTACGAGCAGTACTTC. This codes for CASRMDRDTYEQYF.